This TCR beta chain was observed in a study of identical twins. The CDR3 has 13 residues. Trimming shortened V by 3 bases and J by 1 base, and 9 bases separated the two germline ends. The germline CDR1 and CDR2 sequences are DFQATT and SNEGSKA (reference sequence). Study-wide results and caveats: For out-of-frame beta sequences, excess twin sharing was weaker. For cord blood, abundant beta clonotypes had fewer insertions, unlike memory repertoires, which showed none.

Notes on this clonotype: The antigen remains unidentified.

TCRdb independently ran MiXCR on the 5' RACE reads; one entry per CDR3 protein. The data show about 890,000 distinct CDR3 sequences, 10% to 15% seen once. The data also belong to a second study, concerning yellow fever vaccine responses in identical twins.

This receptor was obtained from a woman under 30 in good health. The chain links TRBV20-1 to TRBJ2-5; D possibly corresponds to TRBD2 (6 bases). The specimen was PBMCs. The CDR3 sequence is CSASPTSQETQYF. In DNA form, the CDR3 reads TGCAGTGCTAGCCCGACTAGCCAAGAGACCCAGTACTTC.